The 27 T cell receptor beta chains presented below share a single source sample, sequenced in a study of identical twins' blood T cells. TCRdb re-derived calls from the 5' RACE reads in MiXCR, one entry per CDR3 protein. The sample consists of fewer than 450,000 distinct CDR3 sequences, approximately 30% of them appearing once. What was sequenced was PBMCs. Source of these receptors: a woman between 18 and 50 years old in good health.

At least ten counts were recorded for this clonotype. The rearrangement joins TRBV6-2 or TRBV6-3 to TRBJ2-1; D gene uncertain. From germline, CDR1 is MNHEY and CDR2 SVGEGT. CDR3 length: 12 amino acids. Trimming pared 0 bases from V and 10 bases from J, leaving 7 bases between. The CDR3 bases are TGTGCCAGCAGTTACTCCTCGGTGGAGCAGTTCTTC. Translated, it gives CASSYSSVEQFF.

The V and J genes are TRBV29-1 and TRBJ1-2; D uncertain. The CDR3 is made up of 11 amino acids. Trimming cost V 2 bases and J 2 bases, with 3 bases left between them. Germline V CDR1 and CDR2: SQVTM, ANQGSEA. The CDR3 region is CSVEQNYGYTF. The CDR3 nucleotides read TGCAGCGTTGAACAGAACTATGGCTACACCTTC. The complete variable domain, with remaining parts taken from reference TRBV29-1 and TRBJ1-2, reads SAVISQKPSRDICQRGTSLTIQCQVDSQVTMMFWYRQQPGQSLTLIATANQGSEATYESGFVIDKFPISRPNLTFSTLTVSNMSPEDSSIYLCSVEQNYGYTFGSGTRLTVV.

V gene TRBV9 combines with J gene TRBJ2-7; D perhaps matches TRBD1 (5 bases). Trimming took off 0 bases at V and 1 base at J, with 11 bases between the two ends. There are 15 residues in the CDR3. Germline CDR1 and CDR2: SGDLS and YYNGEE. The DNA for the CDR3 is TGTGCCAGCAGCGTAGGCGGCAGGGCGTCCTACGAGCAGTACTTC. Protein: CASSVGGRASYEQYF.

Only a few counts were recorded for this clonotype. This chain connects TRBV11-2 to TRBJ1-6, with D unresolved. V lost 4 bases and J 7 bases, leaving 8 bases between the germline ends. Germline V gene sequence: CDR1 SGHAT, CDR2 FQNNGV. The CDR3 contains 13 residues. The CDR3 DNA follows: TGTGCCAGCAGCTCCGACCTAAATTCACCCCTCCACTTT. It codes for CASSSDLNSPLHF.

The sample holds many counts of this clonotype. The chain employs TRBV3-1 and TRBJ2-2; D gene uncertain. Germline assignment: CDR1 LGHDT and CDR2 YNNKEL (reference sequence). This CDR3 spans 14 amino acids. The germline V and J ends were trimmed by 0 bases and 6 bases, with 8 bases remaining between them. DNA of the CDR3: TGTGCCAGCAGCCAAGAATTGGGTCCCGGGGAGCTGTTTTTT. Residues: CASSQELGPGELFF.

The chain uses TRBV29-1 and TRBJ2-1; TRBD2 agrees at 10 bases. This CDR3 is 14 amino acids long. The germline V gene encodes CDR1 SQVTM and CDR2 ANQGSEA. With V trimmed by 3 bases and J by 3 bases, 2 bases remained unmatched. This CDR3 reads CSVDLAGDYNEQFF. CDR3 DNA sequence: TGCAGCGTTGACCTAGCGGGAGACTACAATGAGCAGTTCTTC.

The gene calls are TRBV27 and TRBJ2-7; D is perhaps TRBD2 (5 bases). Trimming pared 4 bases from V and 2 bases from J, leaving 12 bases between. This CDR3 comprises 14 residues. CDR1 is MNHEY and CDR2 is SMNVEV in the germline V gene (reference sequence). Here the CDR3 reads CASSSASRTYEQYF. CDR3 in DNA: TGTGCCAGCAGTTCGGCTAGCCGAACCTACGAGCAGTACTTC.

The DNA of the CDR3 is TGTGCCAGCAGCTTAGATCCGGAAGGCCTGTACGAGCAGTACTTC. Translated: CASSLDPEGLYEQYF. The chain joins TRBV11-2 to TRBJ2-7, with unresolved D. Trimming pared 0 bases from V and 4 bases from J, leaving 13 bases between. The V gene's germline CDR1 is SGHAT and CDR2 FQNNGV. This CDR3 comprises 15 residues.

Comment on this clonotype: The junction shows a germline mismatch at one end, possibly a read error. The chain has TRBV7-7 and TRBJ2-2; D is unresolved. The CDR3 extends over 15 amino acids. Germline CDR1 and CDR2: SSHAT and FNYEAQ (reference sequence). The CDR3 sequence is CASSHGPSNTGELFF. The DNA of the CDR3 is TGTGCTAGCAGCCATGGACCTTCGAACACCGGGGAGCTGTTTTTT.

This chain connects TRBV29-1 to TRBJ2-3; a possible D gene is TRBD1 (8 bases). CDR3 size: 14 residues. Trimming pared 6 bases from V and 8 bases from J, leaving 21 bases between. The germline gives CDR1 SQVTM, CDR2 ANQGSEA. The CDR3 DNA sequence: TGCAGCGTCGTATGGACAGGGAGGGCAGGTACGCAGTATTTT. Protein: CSVVWTGRAGTQYF.

This clonotype was observed a handful of times. The rearrangement joins TRBV2 to TRBJ2-1, with TRBD2 matching over 10 bases. V lost 9 bases and J lost 8; bases outside the gene matches: 10. The germline CDR1 and CDR2 sequences are SNHLY and FYNNEI. This CDR3 comprises 14 residues. The CDR3 nucleotides are TGTGCCAGTCGAGGCCTAGCGGGAGAGGATGAGCAGTTCTTC. It encodes CASRGLAGEDEQFF.

The gene calls are TRBV29-1 and TRBJ1-2; 8 nucleotides align to TRBD1. CDR3 length equals 11 residues. Germline V gene lookup returns CDR1 SQVTM and CDR2 ANQGSEA. V was pared by 7 bases and J by 8 bases, with 6 bases of the junction left unmatched. CDR3 protein: CSAYRGIGYTF. CDR3 coding DNA: TGCAGCGCCTACAGGGGGATCGGCTACACCTTC.

The chain recombines TRBV3-1 with TRBJ2-3; no firm D call. Germline V gene lookup returns CDR1 LGHDT and CDR2 YNNKEL (reference sequence). Trimming stripped 5 bases from V and 0 bases from J, with 9 bases between. The CDR3 has 14 amino acids. CDR3: CASSYPTSTDTQYF. The DNA of the CDR3 is TGTGCCAGCAGCTACCCGACTAGCACAGATACGCAGTATTTT.

This chain uses TRBV5-5 with TRBJ2-1; 13 bases match TRBD2. With 4 bases clipped from V and 4 bases from J, the junction kept 8 bases outside the gene matches. The germline V gene has CDR1 SGHKS and CDR2 YYEKEE (reference sequence). The length of the CDR3 is 17 residues. This chain's CDR3 is CASSPGLAGVVYNEQFF. The CDR3 region has the DNA TGTGCCAGCAGCCCCGGACTAGCGGGAGTAGTTTACAATGAGCAGTTCTTC.

This clonotype has only a few counts. The chain uses TRBV10-3 and TRBJ1-5, with 8 positions matching TRBD1. This CDR3 spans 16 amino acids. Germline V CDR1 and CDR2: ENHRY, SYGVKD. J lost 6 bases, V lost 6 bases, and 13 bases had no gene match. The CDR3 DNA is TGTGCCATCAGCCCCGGGACAGGACATGATGGTCAGCCCCAGCATTTT. Encoded protein: CAISPGTGHDGQPQHF.

On this clonotype itself: At one of its ends the junction is not consistent with the germline gene, which may arise from a read error. The V gene is TRBV20-1, the J gene TRBJ1-5; D not resolved. From germline, CDR1 is DFQATT and CDR2 SNEGSKA (reference sequence). The CDR3 sequence is 13 residues long. The CDR3 here is CSTRGDSNQPQHF. CDR3 DNA sequence: TGCAGTACTAGAGGTGATAGCAACCAGCCCCAGCATTTT.

In regard to this clonotype: A read error may account for a junction end that differs from germline. The rearrangement links TRBV11-3 to TRBJ2-3; D is ambiguous. CDR1 is SGHNT, CDR2 YENEEA, per germline. The CDR3 length is 17 residues. This CDR3 is CASSLRNAESSTDAQYF. In DNA form, the CDR3 reads TGTGCCAGCAGCTTAAGGAATGCAGAAAGTAGCACAGATGCGCAGTATTTT.

The J gene is TRBJ1-6, the V gene TRBV6-5; D is perhaps TRBD1 (5 bases). The CDR3 is made up of 15 amino acids. V was pared by 6 bases and J by 4 bases, with 13 bases between. CDR1 and CDR2 (germline): MNHEY, SVGAGI. CDR3 nucleotides: TGTGCCAGCAGCTCCGGCAGGGCGTATAATTCACCCCTCCACTTT. It encodes CASSSGRAYNSPLHF.

As regards this clonotype: The junction departs from the called germline gene at one end, perhaps through a read error. The rearrangement uses TRBV5-1 and TRBJ1-2; 9 nucleotides agree with TRBD1. This CDR3 is 15 amino acids long. Germline V gene data show CDR1 as SGHRS and CDR2 as YFSETQ. In DNA form, the CDR3 reads TGCGCCAGCAGCCCGGGGGACAGGGCGAACTATGGCTGCACCTTC. It encodes CASSPGDRANYGCTF.

This chain uses TRBV2 with TRBJ2-7; D may be TRBD2 (6 bases). This CDR3 contains 12 residues. With 5 bases removed from V and 5 bases from J, the gap between germline ends came to 10 bases. From germline, CDR1 is SNHLY and CDR2 FYNNEI. The CDR3 protein is CASSNGGHEQYF. CDR3 sequence (DNA): TGTGCCAGCAGTAACGGGGGACACGAGCAGTACTTC.

CDR3 in DNA: TGTGCCAGCAGCTCACAGCAGTTTGAAGCTTTCTTT. This codes for CASSSQQFEAFF. This chain joins TRBV7-2 and TRBJ1-1; D remains ambiguous. Germline CDR1 reads SGHTA; CDR2 reads FQGNSA. The CDR3 is made up of 12 amino acids. Deletions cut 4 bases from V and 7 bases from J, with 10 bases between. Based on the CDR3 plus reference TRBV7-2 and TRBJ1-1, the full variable domain is GAGVSQSPSNKVTEKGKDVELRCDPISGHTALYWYRQSLGQGLEFLIYFQGNSAPDKSGLPSDRFSAERTGGSVSTLTIQRTQQEDSAVYLCASSSQQFEAFFGQGTRLTVV.

The gene calls are TRBV20-1 and TRBJ1-3; the D gene is possibly TRBD1 (5 bases). V lost 4 bases to trimming and J lost 0 bases, with 10 bases between them. Germline CDR1 DFQATT, CDR2 SNEGSKA (reference sequence). The CDR3 covers 14 residues. CDR3 amino acids: CSAKGSTSGNTIYF. For the CDR3, the DNA is TGCAGTGCTAAGGGGTCCACCTCTGGAAACACCATATATTTT.

V is TRBV7-9 and J is TRBJ2-7; D gene unclear. The CDR3 is made up of 11 amino acids. Germline V CDR1 and CDR2: SEHNR, FQNEAQ (reference sequence). The chain's CDR3 is CATYAGNEQYF. The CDR3 coding sequence is TGTGCTACGTACGCTGGGAACGAGCAGTACTTC.

About this clonotype itself: With a much larger clone just one base away, this may be a read error. CDR3 DNA sequence: TGCAGCGAATCCCGGGGCAAGGCCGACCGGGGGGAGACCCAGTACTTC. It specifies CSESRGKADRGETQYF. The V gene is TRBV29-1, the J gene TRBJ2-5; tentative D call: TRBD2 (6 bases). Trimming removed 7 bases from V and 5 bases from J, with 26 bases in between. CDR3 length equals 16 residues. Per germline, CDR1 SQVTM and CDR2 ANQGSEA.

The gene calls are TRBV5-1 and TRBJ2-1; the D gene could be TRBD1 or TRBD2 (6 bases each). The CDR3 contains 13 residues. From germline, CDR1 is SGHRS and CDR2 YFSETQ. Deletions cut 4 bases from V and 7 bases from J, with 12 bases between. In nucleotides, the CDR3 is TGCGCCAGCAGCCCGGACAGCGGGAATGAGCAGTTCTTC. It codes for CASSPDSGNEQFF.

This clonotype was counted a few times. This chain uses TRBV20-1 with TRBJ2-3, with TRBD2 matching 15 bases. This CDR3 is built from 14 residues. The V segment lost 5 bases and the J segment 5 bases; nucleotides outside the gene matches: 2. Germline values: CDR1 DFQATT, CDR2 SNEGSKA (reference sequence). Here the CDR3 reads CSAGLAGGLDTQYF. Here the CDR3 DNA reads TGCAGTGCTGGACTAGCGGGAGGGCTAGATACGCAGTATTTT.

As regards this clonotype: The CDR3 does not end in the conserved phenylalanine or tryptophan, so this is likely a read error. CDR3: CASILGMNTEAFS. Written as DNA, the CDR3 is TGTGCCAGCATTCTGGGAATGAACACTGAAGCTTTCTCT. The chain couples TRBV2 to TRBJ1-1; D remains ambiguous. V gave up 7 bases and J gave up 0 bases, with 9 bases separating them. Germline V gene data show CDR1 as SNHLY and CDR2 as FYNNEI. The CDR3 runs 13 residues.